Sequencing of this T cell receptor beta chain was carried out in a study of human T cells and chemical hapten exposure. Study-wide context: Alopecia universalis, totalis or areata was present in patients who were mostly female.

Time point reported: pre-sensitization, week 0. The treatment is: therapeutic diphenylcyclopropenone sensitization with weekly scalp DPC. V lost 7 bases and J 0 bases, leaving 7 bases between the germline ends. Germline V CDR1 and CDR2: MNHNY, SVGAGI (reference sequence). CDR3 size: 13 residues. Study-wide results and limits: Expanded TCRs produced significantly more large CDR3 similarity clusters than controls did.

TCRdb recomputed calls from the RACE reads with MiXCR, one row per CDR3 protein. The table has approximately 400,000 distinct CDR3 sequences, approximately 5.1% seen once; the top ten hold 2.5% to 3%. With respect to this clonotype: Its antigen is unidentified.

V and J are TRBV6-6 and TRBJ2-1; TRBD1 or TRBD2 may be the D gene (5 bases each). The receptor's source is a woman aged 45-60 years with alopecia areata. Some clones in this sample may be carry-over from other donors' samples. The sample was whole blood, taken in connection with sensitization to the hapten diphenylcyclopropenone (DPC). CDR3 DNA sequence: TGTGCCAGCAAGGGGAGCTCCTACAATGAGCAGTTCTTC. Protein sequence: CASKGSSYNEQFF.